This T cell receptor beta chain derives from a study of shared clonotypes between healthy human individuals. Across the study: Each donor contributed plates that comprised three CD4 naive, three CD4 memory, two CD8 naive and one CD8 memory.

Study-level results: Large depth notwithstanding, sorted-subset sequencing proved incomplete by rarefaction. The authors sampled blood alone, and tissue repertoires likely differ.

The CDR3 extends over 16 amino acids. Germline trimming cut 1 base from V and 1 base from J; bases unmatched to any gene: 3. Germline CDR1 and CDR2: MGHRA and YSYEKL. As regards this clone: The antigen remains undetermined.

Clones were read by immunoSEQ multiplex PCR, and TCRdb kept only the in-frame ones, dropping some. The table shows about 2.3 million clones, with about nine tenths occurring only once. The sample taken for sequencing was naive CD4+ T cells from PBMCs. Sample subset: CD45RA+ positively selected. The sequence derives from a man aged 18 to 30 in good health. Some clones in this sample may be carry-over from other donors' samples. V and J are TRBV4-1 and TRBJ2-2; 7 positions match TRBD2. This chain's CDR3 is CASSQGLAVNTGELFF. For the CDR3, the DNA is TGCGCCAGCAGCCAAGGGCTAGCGGTGAACACCGGGGAGCTGTTTTTT.